What follows are 22 T cell receptor beta chains derived from one specimen sequenced in a study of blood T cell repertoires in COVID-19. Profiling relied on immunoSEQ multiplex PCR, and the TCRdb table lists in-frame clones only, not all of them. The table lists 140,000 to 150,000 clones, approximately 80% of them singletons, with 6.5% to 8.5% in the top ten. Sequencing was done on a sample of peripheral blood. These receptor sequences come from a human donor with acute or convalescent COVID-19. The donor label of this sample is uncertain.

The genes are TRBV6-5 and TRBJ1-5; tentatively, D is TRBD1 (6 bases). Germline CDR1 MNHEY, CDR2 SVGAGI. This CDR3 is 14 amino acids long. Trimming pared 8 bases from V and 6 bases from J, leaving 17 bases between. The CDR3 here is CASGQGGGLQPQHF. The CDR3 DNA sequence: TGTGCCAGCGGCCAAGGGGGGGGGCTTCAGCCCCAGCATTTT.

This clone was recorded only once. The V and J genes are TRBV9 and TRBJ2-5, with TRBD2 matching 8 bases. The trim removed 0 bases at V and 5 bases at J, leaving 6 bases unmatched. This CDR3 spans 15 amino acids. Germline V gene sequence: CDR1 SGDLS, CDR2 YYNGEE. CDR3 residues: CASSVGIAGSETQYF. Written as DNA, the CDR3 is TGTGCCAGCAGCGTAGGGATAGCGGGGAGCGAGACCCAGTACTTC.

The chain employs TRBV12-3 or TRBV12-4 and TRBJ1-2; TRBD1 matches at 9 bases. The CDR3 spans 12 residues. Trimming at V came to 4 bases and at J to 11 bases, leaving 5 bases not matched to a gene. The CDR3 reads CASSYRGPGYTF. The CDR3 DNA reads as TGTGCCAGCAGTTACAGGGGGCCTGGGTACACCTTC.

CDR3 loop: CASSSGFRGPTDTQYF. The CDR3 region has the DNA TGTGCCAGCAGCTCGGGCTTCAGGGGGCCCACAGATACGCAGTATTTT. The rearrangement joins TRBV3-1 (or the pseudogene TRBV3-2) to TRBJ2-3, with 8 positions matching TRBD1. V shed 5 bases, J shed 2 bases, and the junction held 9 bases outside the gene matches. This CDR3 has 16 residues. Germline lookup yields CDR1 LGHDT and CDR2 YNNKEL (reference sequence).

The DNA for the CDR3 is TGTGCCAGCAGTTCAGGGGTGAACACTGAAGCTTTCTTT. It specifies CASSSGVNTEAFF. The chain combines TRBV28 with TRBJ1-1; possibly TRBD1 for D (6 bases). CDR3 length: 13 residues. V lost 4 bases, J lost 0 bases, and 6 bases lay in between. From germline, CDR1 is MDHEN and CDR2 SYDVKM.

The gene calls are TRBV28 and TRBJ1-3; unclear D gene. Trimming took 4 bases from V and 0 from J, leaving 10 bases between them. The CDR3 length is 15 residues. Per germline, CDR1 MDHEN and CDR2 SYDVKM. CDR3 DNA sequence: TGTGCCAGCAGTTCAGCGGATTTCTCTGGAAACACCATATATTTT. Translation: CASSSADFSGNTIYF.

The chain links TRBV5-1 to TRBJ2-7; 8 nucleotides agree with TRBD1. Germline CDR1 is SGHRS and CDR2 is YFSETQ. The CDR3 extends over 13 amino acids. The ends lost 4 bases at V and 3 bases at J; junction bases unmatched: 3. CDR3 bases: TGCGCCAGCAGCACCGGGACAGGCTACGAGCAGTACTTC. It translates to CASSTGTGYEQYF.

This clone was seen a few times. The chain has TRBV19 and TRBJ2-3; 7 bases fit TRBD1. CDR1 and CDR2 (germline): LNHDA, SQIVND (reference sequence). The J segment lost 6 bases and the V segment lost 3 bases, leaving 9 bases of the junction unmatched. The CDR3 covers 15 residues. This CDR3 reads CASSIGQGDRDTQYF. The CDR3 DNA is TGTGCCAGTAGTATTGGGCAGGGGGATAGGGATACGCAGTATTTT.

CDR3 nucleotide sequence: TGTGCCACCAGCCTCCGGGATCGAAATCAGCCCCAGCATTTT. The encoded protein is CATSLRDRNQPQHF. V usage is TRBV15 and J usage is TRBJ1-5; D is ambiguous. The CDR3 runs 14 residues. CDR1 is LNHNV, CDR2 YYDKDF, per germline (reference sequence). The V end lost 5 bases, the J end lost 4 bases, and 12 bases lay between the germline ends. Combining the CDR3 with reference TRBV15 and TRBJ1-5 gives the whole variable domain DAMVIQNPRYQVTQFGKPVTLSCSQTLNHNVMYWYQQKSSQAPKLLFHYYDKDFNNEADTPDNFQSRRPNTSFCFLDIRSPGLGDTAMYLCATSLRDRNQPQHFGDGTRLSIL.

The chain combines TRBV10-1 with TRBJ2-3; weak D call: TRBD2 (6 bases). The CDR3 has 14 residues. The germline CDR1 and CDR2 sequences are WNHNN and SYGVQD (reference sequence). The V end was cut by 3 bases, the J end by 2 bases, with 9 bases between. The CDR3 loop reads CASSEGGATDTQYF. Here the CDR3 DNA reads TGCGCCAGCAGTGAAGGCGGGGCCACAGATACGCAGTATTTT.

A few counts support this clone. The CDR3 here is CASSADSPYGYTF. The CDR3 DNA reads TGTGCCAGCAGTGCCGACAGCCCTTATGGCTACACCTTC. The chain joins TRBV12-3 or TRBV12-4 to TRBJ1-2, with D possibly TRBD1 on 5 matching bases. V lost 5 bases, J lost 5 bases, and 12 bases lay in between. The CDR3 is 13 residues long.

CDR3: CASSHRSDSPLHF. DNA for the CDR3: TGTGCCAGCAGTCACCGATCGGATTCACCCCTCCACTTT. The chain employs TRBV6-5 and TRBJ1-6, with D hard to call. Deletions cut 5 bases from V and 8 bases from J, with 10 bases between. The CDR3 extends over 13 amino acids. From germline, CDR1 is MNHEY and CDR2 SVGAGI.

The rearrangement joins TRBV4-1 to TRBJ2-1; D is possibly TRBD1 (6 bases). The CDR3 is made up of 15 amino acids. V was trimmed by 3 bases and J by 7 bases, leaving 16 bases between them. Germline CDR1 is MGHRA and CDR2 is YSYEKL. CDR3 region: CASSQGDRRRNEQFF. In DNA form, the CDR3 reads TGCGCCAGCAGCCAGGGAGACAGGCGGAGGAATGAGCAGTTCTTC.

The V and J genes are TRBV1 and TRBJ2-2; the table's D call, TRBD2, has no DNA check behind it. TRBV1 is classified as a pseudogene. The CDR3 is 18 residues long. This CDR3 reads CTSPTGLAGGLNTGELFF. The CDR3 DNA follows: TGCACCAGCCCCACGGGACTAGCGGGGGGCTTAAACACCGGGGAGCTGTTTTTT.

The CDR3 DNA is TGCAGTGCTAAGGTGGGGGGGACAGCTTTCTTT. This gives the protein CSAKVGGTAFF. The chain has TRBV20-1 and TRBJ1-1, with D maybe TRBD1 (5 bases). In germline, CDR1 is DFQATT, CDR2 SNEGSKA (reference sequence). This CDR3 is 11 amino acids long. Trimming cost V 4 bases and J 10 bases, with 13 bases left between them.

The chain has TRBV27 and TRBJ1-1; TRBD1 is a possible D gene (5 bases). This CDR3 contains 16 residues. Germline V gene data show CDR1 as MNHEY and CDR2 as SMNVEV (reference sequence). Trimming left V 4 bases short and J 0 bases short, with 15 bases between. The CDR3 DNA follows: TGTGCCAGCAGTTCGAAGACAGACCGCTTGAACACTGAAGCTTTCTTT. Protein product: CASSSKTDRLNTEAFF.

This clone occurred once. The CDR3 nucleotides are TGTGCCAGCGTATTGGGACAGCCAAATCAGCCCCAGCATTTT. It codes for CASVLGQPNQPQHF. This sequence joins TRBV6-1 and TRBJ1-5; 7 nucleotides align to TRBD1. CDR1 and CDR2 from the germline V gene are MNHNS and SASEGT. The ends lost 8 bases at V and 4 bases at J; junction bases unmatched: 8. This CDR3 has 14 residues.

The chain joins TRBV27 to TRBJ1-5; 8 bases are shared with TRBD1. This CDR3 has 15 amino acids. The germline CDR1 and CDR2 sequences are MNHEY and SMNVEV (reference sequence). The trim removed 3 bases at V and 4 bases at J, leaving 5 bases unmatched. CDR3 sequence: CASSLTGERNQPQHF. Written as DNA, the CDR3 is TGTGCCAGCAGTTTGACAGGGGAACGGAATCAGCCCCAGCATTTT.

The V gene is TRBV10-3, the J gene TRBJ2-2, with TRBD1 as a possible D gene (5 bases). Germline CDR1 and CDR2: ENHRY and SYGVKD. The CDR3 loop spans 13 amino acids. V dropped 7 bases and J dropped 6 bases, with 12 bases sitting between them. The CDR3 DNA reads as TGTGCCATCAAGACCTCAGGGTCCGGGGAGCTGTTTTTT. Translation gives CAIKTSGSGELFF.

This rearrangement joins TRBV24-1 to TRBJ1-2, with D possibly being TRBD1 (6 bases). This CDR3 has 12 residues. CDR1 and CDR2 from the germline V gene are KGHDR and SFDVKD. The ends were cut back, 11 bases at V and 4 bases at J, with 13 bases in the middle. CDR3 bases: TGTGCCATCTCGGACAGCTCCTATGGCTACACCTTC. Translation gives CAISDSSYGYTF.

The chain has TRBV7-3 and TRBJ1-1; D possibly corresponds to TRBD1 (6 bases). V gave up 6 bases and J gave up 1 base, with 9 bases separating them. The CDR3 extends over 13 amino acids. Germline V gene sequence: CDR1 SGHTA, CDR2 FQGTGA. CDR3 DNA sequence: TGTGCCAGCAGGGAACAGGGGAACACTGAAGCTTTCTTT. Amino acid sequence: CASREQGNTEAFF.

The V and J genes are TRBV5-4 and TRBJ1-1; 9 positions agree with TRBD1. Trimming cost V 4 bases and J 1 base; bases outside gene matches: 11. Germline CDR1 is SGHNT and CDR2 is YYREEE (reference sequence). The CDR3 contains 17 residues. The CDR3, as DNA: TGTGCCAGCAGCCCTACCGTCTGGACAGGGGAGAACACTGAAGCTTTCTTT. Translated, it gives CASSPTVWTGENTEAFF.